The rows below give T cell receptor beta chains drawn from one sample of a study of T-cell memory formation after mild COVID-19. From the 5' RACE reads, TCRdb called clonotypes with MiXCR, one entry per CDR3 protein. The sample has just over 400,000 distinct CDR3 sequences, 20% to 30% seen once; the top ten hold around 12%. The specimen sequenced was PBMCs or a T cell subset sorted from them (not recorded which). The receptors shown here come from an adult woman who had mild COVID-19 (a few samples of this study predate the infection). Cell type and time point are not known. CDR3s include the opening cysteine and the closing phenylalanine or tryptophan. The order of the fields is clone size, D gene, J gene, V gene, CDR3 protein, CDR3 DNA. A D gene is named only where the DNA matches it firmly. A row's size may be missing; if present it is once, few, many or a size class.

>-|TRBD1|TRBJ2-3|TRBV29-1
CSVDSGQGADTQYF
TGCAGCGTTGATTCCGGACAGGGCGCAGATACGCAGTATTTT
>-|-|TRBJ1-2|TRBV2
CASSERPPQQYGYTF
TGTGCCAGCAGTGAAAGGCCCCCGCAACAATATGGCTACACCTTC
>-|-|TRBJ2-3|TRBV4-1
CASSQALGTDTQYF
TGCGCCAGCAGCCAAGCTCTAGGCACAGATACGCAGTATTTT
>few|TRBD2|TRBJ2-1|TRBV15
CATTTGTSLNEQFF
TGTGCCACGACCACCGGGACTAGTCTGAATGAGCAGTTCTTC
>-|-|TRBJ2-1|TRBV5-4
CASTLGREVNEQFF
TGTGCCAGCACCCTTGGTCGGGAAGTTAATGAGCAGTTCTTC
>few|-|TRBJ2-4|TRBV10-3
CAISDRGNIQYF
TGTGCCATCAGTGATAGGGGAAACATTCAGTACTTC
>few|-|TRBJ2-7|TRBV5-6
CASSLEVLYEQYF
TGTGCCAGCAGCTTGGAAGTTCTTTACGAGCAGTACTTC
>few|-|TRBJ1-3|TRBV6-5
CASSYSGKDLRINTIYF
TGTGCCAGCAGTTACTCGGGGAAGGATTTACGGATAAACACCATATATTTT
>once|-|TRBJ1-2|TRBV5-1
CASSLYTHGYTF
TGCGCCAGCAGCTTGTATACCCATGGCTACACCTTC
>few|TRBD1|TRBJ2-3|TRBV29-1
CSVGQGPTDTQYF
TGCAGCGTGGGACAGGGCCCCACAGATACGCAGTATTTT
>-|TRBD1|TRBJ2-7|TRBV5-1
CASSSGTGWSYEQYF
TGCGCCAGCAGCTCCGGGACAGGGTGGTCATACGAGCAGTACTTC
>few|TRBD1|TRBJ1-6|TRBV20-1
CSARTSGTGYTSPLHF
TGCAGTGCTAGGACCTCCGGGACAGGGTATACTTCACCCCTCCACTTT
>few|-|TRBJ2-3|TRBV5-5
CASSTAASTDTQYF
TGTGCCAGCAGCACTGCAGCTAGCACAGATACGCAGTATTTT
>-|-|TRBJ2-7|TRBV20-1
CSARALYEQYF
TGCAGTGCTAGGGCCCTCTACGAGCAGTACTTC
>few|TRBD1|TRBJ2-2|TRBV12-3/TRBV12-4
CASSFGTGYTVELFF
TGTGCCAGCAGTTTCGGGACAGGGTACACCGTGGAGCTGTTTTTT
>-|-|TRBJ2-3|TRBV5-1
CASSSQLGLITDTQYF
TGCGCCAGCAGCTCCCAGCTAGGTTTGATAACAGATACGCAGTATTTT
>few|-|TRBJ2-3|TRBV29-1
CSVEYRDRDTQYF
TGCAGCGTTGAGTACAGGGATAGAGATACGCAGTATTTT
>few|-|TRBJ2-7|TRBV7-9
CASSPSGPDDLYEQYF
TGTGCCAGCAGCCCGTCGGGTCCCGACGACCTCTACGAGCAGTACTTC
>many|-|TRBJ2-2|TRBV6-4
CASSDGPTGELFF
TGTGCCAGCAGTGATGGGCCCACCGGGGAGCTGTTTTTT
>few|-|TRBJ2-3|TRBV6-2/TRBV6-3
CASSYLDRSVSDTQYF
TGTGCCAGCAGTTACCTCGACCGCAGCGTTTCTGATACGCAGTATTTT
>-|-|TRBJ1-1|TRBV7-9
CASRRVMGTEAFF
TGTGCCAGCAGAAGGGTAATGGGCACTGAAGCTTTCTTT
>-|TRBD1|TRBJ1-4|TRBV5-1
CASSPRQGREKLFF
TGCGCCAGCAGCCCAAGACAGGGTAGAGAAAAACTGTTTTTT
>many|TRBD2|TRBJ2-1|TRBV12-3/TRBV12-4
CASSFAVGGEQFF
TGTGCCAGCAGTTTTGCGGTGGGGGGGGAGCAGTTCTTC
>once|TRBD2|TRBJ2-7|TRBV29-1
CSVERLAGVYEQYF
TGCAGCGTTGAAAGGCTAGCGGGAGTCTACGAGCAGTACTTC
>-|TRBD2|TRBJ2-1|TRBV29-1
CSVEAGLAGVREQFF
TGCAGCGTTGAAGCGGGCCTAGCGGGAGTGAGGGAGCAGTTCTTC
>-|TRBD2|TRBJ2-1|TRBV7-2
CASSPRSLSGTSGRNEQFF
TGTGCCAGCAGCCCTCGATCCCTATCCGGGACTAGCGGGCGCAATGAGCAGTTCTTC
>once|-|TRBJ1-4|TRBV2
CASTGLGNEKLFF
TGTGCCAGCACGGGGTTGGGTAATGAAAAACTGTTTTTT
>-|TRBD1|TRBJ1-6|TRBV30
CASTTTGSYNSPLHF
TGTGCCTCGACAACGACAGGGTCGTATAATTCACCCCTCCACTTT
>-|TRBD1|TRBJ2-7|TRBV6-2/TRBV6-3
CASSDRRDSYEQYF
TGTGCCAGCAGCGACCGTCGGGACAGTTACGAGCAGTACTTC
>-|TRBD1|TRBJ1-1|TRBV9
CASSVGTGGMGAEAFF
TGTGCCAGCAGCGTAGGGACAGGGGGCATGGGCGCTGAAGCTTTCTTT
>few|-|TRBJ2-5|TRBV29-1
CSVDRTQETQYF
TGCAGCGTTGACAGGACCCAAGAGACCCAGTACTTC
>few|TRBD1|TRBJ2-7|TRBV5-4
CASSQKGQGDYEQYF
TGTGCCAGCAGCCAGAAGGGACAGGGGGACTACGAGCAGTACTTC
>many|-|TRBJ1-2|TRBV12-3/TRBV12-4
CASSLWENGYTF
TGTGCCAGCAGTTTATGGGAGAACGGCTACACCTTC
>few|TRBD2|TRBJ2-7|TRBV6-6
CASSSGLASNYEQYF
TGTGCCAGCAGTTCGGGACTAGCGAGTAACTACGAGCAGTACTTC
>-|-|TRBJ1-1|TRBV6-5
CASTLRGGYTEAFF
TGTGCCAGCACTCTTAGGGGGGGGTACACTGAAGCTTTCTTT